A selection of T cell receptor beta chains follows, all from one sample in a study of CD8 T cells in Susac syndrome. MiXCR, run by TCRdb on the immunoSEQ multiplex PCR reads, gives a single entry per CDR3 protein. The sample includes about 140,000 distinct CDR3 sequences, 85% to 95% of them seen just once. The sample comprised CD8+ T cells from PBMCs. The receptors were sampled from a human donor with Susac syndrome. CDR3s include the opening cysteine and the closing phenylalanine or tryptophan. The D gene is left open where the match is weak. Clone size, where shown, is once, few, many, or a class for clones that have expanded.

clone_size	v_call	j_call	d_call	cdr3_length	cdr3_aa	cdr3_nt
.	TRBV28	TRBJ2-7	TRBD1	15	CASRPTQGVSYEQYF	TGTGCCAGCAGGCCTACCCAGGGGGTGTCCTACGAGCAGTACTTC
.	TRBV13	TRBJ2-2	TRBD1	15	CASAPGQGQTGELFF	TGTGCCAGCGCACCGGGACAGGGACAGACCGGGGAGCTGTTTTTT
.	TRBV9	TRBJ2-1	TRBD2	14	CASSVRLANNEQFF	TGTGCCAGCAGCGTTCGACTAGCAAACAATGAGCAGTTCTTC
.	TRBV9	TRBJ2-7	.	14	CASSGPLSSYEQYF	TGTGCCAGCAGCGGACCACTGAGCTCCTACGAGCAGTACTTC
.	TRBV29-1	TRBJ2-3	TRBD2	16	CSVEGYSGSPTDTQYF	TGCAGCGTTGAAGGATATAGCGGGAGTCCCACAGATACGCAGTATTTT
.	TRBV28	TRBJ2-2	TRBD1	15	CASTPDRVVAGELFF	TGTGCCAGCACCCCAGACAGGGTGGTCGCCGGGGAGCTGTTTTTT
once	TRBV28	TRBJ2-1	.	13	CASSPWSYNEQFF	TGTGCCAGCAGCCCCTGGTCTTACAATGAGCAGTTCTTC
.	TRBV12-3/TRBV12-4	TRBJ2-1	.	15	CASGSATSVYNEQFF	TGTGCCAGCGGAAGTGCTACCTCGGTCTACAATGAGCAGTTCTTC
.	TRBV20-1	TRBJ1-2	TRBD1	14	CSANTGGANYGYTF	TGCAGTGCTAACACAGGGGGAGCTAACTATGGCTACACCTTC
.	TRBV29-1	TRBJ2-7	TRBD2	11	CSVAGPYEQYF	TGCAGCGTAGCGGGACCCTACGAGCAGTACTTC
.	TRBV11-1	TRBJ1-1	.	15	CASSLAIPANTEAFF	TGTGCCAGCAGCTTAGCGATCCCGGCAAACACTGAAGCTTTCTTT